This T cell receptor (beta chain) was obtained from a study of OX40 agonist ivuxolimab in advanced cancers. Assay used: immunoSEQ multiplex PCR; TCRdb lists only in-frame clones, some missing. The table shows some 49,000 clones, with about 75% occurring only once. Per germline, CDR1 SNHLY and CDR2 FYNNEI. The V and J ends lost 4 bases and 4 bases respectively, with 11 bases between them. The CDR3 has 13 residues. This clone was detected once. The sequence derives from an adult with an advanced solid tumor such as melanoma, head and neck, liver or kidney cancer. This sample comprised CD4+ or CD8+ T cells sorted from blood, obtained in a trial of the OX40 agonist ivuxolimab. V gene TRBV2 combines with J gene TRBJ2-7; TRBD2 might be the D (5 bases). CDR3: CASSGGLVYEQYF. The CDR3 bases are TGTGCCAGCAGTGGAGGGTTGGTTTACGAGCAGTACTTC.